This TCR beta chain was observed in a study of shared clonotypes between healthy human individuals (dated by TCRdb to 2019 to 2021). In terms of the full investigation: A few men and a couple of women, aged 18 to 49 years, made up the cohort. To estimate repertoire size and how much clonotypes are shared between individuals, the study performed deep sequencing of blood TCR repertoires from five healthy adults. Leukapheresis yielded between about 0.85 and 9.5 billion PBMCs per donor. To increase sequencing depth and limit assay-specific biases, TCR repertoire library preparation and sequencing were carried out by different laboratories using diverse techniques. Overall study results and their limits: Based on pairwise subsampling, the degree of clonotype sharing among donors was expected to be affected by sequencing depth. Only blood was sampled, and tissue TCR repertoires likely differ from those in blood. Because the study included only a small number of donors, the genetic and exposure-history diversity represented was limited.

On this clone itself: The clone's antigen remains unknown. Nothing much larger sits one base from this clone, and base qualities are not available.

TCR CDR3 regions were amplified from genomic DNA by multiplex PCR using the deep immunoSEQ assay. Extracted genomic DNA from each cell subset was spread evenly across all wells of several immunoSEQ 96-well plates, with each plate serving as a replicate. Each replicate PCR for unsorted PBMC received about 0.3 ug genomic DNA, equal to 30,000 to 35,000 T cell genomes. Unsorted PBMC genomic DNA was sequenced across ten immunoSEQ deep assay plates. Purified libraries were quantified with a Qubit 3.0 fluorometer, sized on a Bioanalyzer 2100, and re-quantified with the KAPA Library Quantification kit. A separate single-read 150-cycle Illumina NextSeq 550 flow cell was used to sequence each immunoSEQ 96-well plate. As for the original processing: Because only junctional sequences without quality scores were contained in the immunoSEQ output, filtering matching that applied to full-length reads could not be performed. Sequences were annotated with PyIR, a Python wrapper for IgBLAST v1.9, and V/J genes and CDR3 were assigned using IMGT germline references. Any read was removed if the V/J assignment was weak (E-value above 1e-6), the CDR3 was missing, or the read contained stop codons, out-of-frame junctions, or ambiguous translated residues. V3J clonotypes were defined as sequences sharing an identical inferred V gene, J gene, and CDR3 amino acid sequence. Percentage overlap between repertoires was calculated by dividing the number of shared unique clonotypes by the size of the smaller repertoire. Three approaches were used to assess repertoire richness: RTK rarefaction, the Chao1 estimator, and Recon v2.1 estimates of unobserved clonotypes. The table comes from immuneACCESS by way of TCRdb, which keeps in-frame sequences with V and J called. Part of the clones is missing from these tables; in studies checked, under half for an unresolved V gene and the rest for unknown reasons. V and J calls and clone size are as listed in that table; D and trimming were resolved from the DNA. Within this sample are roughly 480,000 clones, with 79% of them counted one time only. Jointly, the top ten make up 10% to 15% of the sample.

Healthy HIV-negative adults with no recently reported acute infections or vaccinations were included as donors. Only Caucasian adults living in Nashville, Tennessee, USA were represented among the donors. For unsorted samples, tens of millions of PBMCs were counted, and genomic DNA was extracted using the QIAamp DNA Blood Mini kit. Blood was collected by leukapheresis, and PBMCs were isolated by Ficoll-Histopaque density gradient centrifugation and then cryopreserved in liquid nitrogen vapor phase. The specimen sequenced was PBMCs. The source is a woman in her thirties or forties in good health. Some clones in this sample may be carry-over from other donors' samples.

CDR3 reads: CASSLSRQGYGYTF. Here is the DNA: TGTGCCAGCAGTTTATCCAGACAGGGTTATGGCTACACCTTC. This chain joins TRBV27 to TRBJ1-2, with 7 bases aligning to TRBD1. After removal of 0 bases from V and 5 bases from J, the junction retains 3 bases not matched to a gene. The germline V gene (reference sequence) sets CDR1 to MNHEY and CDR2 to SMNVEV. The CDR3 runs 14 amino acids, cysteine and phenylalanine included. The kept DNA is CDR3 alone, 42 bases in frame from the first base.